This T cell receptor beta chain was profiled in a study of shared clonotypes between healthy human individuals. Clones were sequenced by immunoSEQ multiplex PCR, and TCRdb holds only the in-frame ones, with some missing. The sample includes approximately 2.1 million clones, over 85% of them seen just once. Trimming took 7 bases from V and 7 from J; bases not matched to a gene: 9. The CDR3 length is 13 residues. Germline assignment: CDR1 SQVTM and CDR2 ANQGSEA. The source of this sequence is a man aged 18-30 years in good health. Some clones in this sample may be carry-over from other donors' samples. V and J are TRBV29-1 and TRBJ2-1, with TRBD1 matching over 8 bases. The material sequenced was naive CD4+ T cells from PBMCs. Sample subset: CD45RA+ positively selected. The CDR3 coding sequence is TGCAGCGAGTGGACAGGGTCGGGTAATGAGCAGTTCTTC. Protein: CSEWTGSGNEQFF.